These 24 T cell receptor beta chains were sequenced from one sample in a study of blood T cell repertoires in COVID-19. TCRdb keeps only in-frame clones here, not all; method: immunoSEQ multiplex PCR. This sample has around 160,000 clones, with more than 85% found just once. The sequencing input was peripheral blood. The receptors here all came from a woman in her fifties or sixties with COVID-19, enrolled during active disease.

The CDR3 DNA reads TGTGCCAGTAGTATTGGGGATCGGGGGACTGAAGCTTTCTTT. As protein: CASSIGDRGTEAFF. V and J are TRBV19 and TRBJ1-1; a weak D match, TRBD1 (5 bases). Trimming stripped 3 bases from V and 5 bases from J, with 13 bases between. The CDR3 covers 14 residues. In germline, CDR1 is LNHDA, CDR2 SQIVND (reference sequence).

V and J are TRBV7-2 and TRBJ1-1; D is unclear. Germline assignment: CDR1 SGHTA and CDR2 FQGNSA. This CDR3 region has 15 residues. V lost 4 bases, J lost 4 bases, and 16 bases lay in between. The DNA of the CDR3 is TGTGCCAGCAGCTCGGCCAGCGGCTTAGGCACTGAAGCTTTCTTT. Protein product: CASSSASGLGTEAFF.

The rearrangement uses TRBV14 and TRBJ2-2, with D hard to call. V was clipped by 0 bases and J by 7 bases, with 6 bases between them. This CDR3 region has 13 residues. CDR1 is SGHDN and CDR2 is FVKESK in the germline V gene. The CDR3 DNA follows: TGTGCCAGCAGCCAAGATACGGTCGGGGAGCTGTTTTTT. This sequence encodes CASSQDTVGELFF.

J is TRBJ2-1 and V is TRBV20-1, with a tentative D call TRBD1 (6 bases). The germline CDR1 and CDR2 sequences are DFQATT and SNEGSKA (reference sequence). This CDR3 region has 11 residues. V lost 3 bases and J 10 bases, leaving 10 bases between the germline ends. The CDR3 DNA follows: TGCAGTGCTAGGGGGGCGAGGGAGCAGTTCTTC. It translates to CSARGAREQFF.

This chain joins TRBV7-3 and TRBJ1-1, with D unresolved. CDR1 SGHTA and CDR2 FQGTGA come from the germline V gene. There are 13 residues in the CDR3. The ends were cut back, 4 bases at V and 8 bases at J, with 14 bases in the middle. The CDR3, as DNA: TGTGCCAGCAGCTCCGACACCGCCGGCGAAGCTTTCTTT. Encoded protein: CASSSDTAGEAFF. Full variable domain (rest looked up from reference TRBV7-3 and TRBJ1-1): GAGVSQTPSNKVTEKGKYVELRCDPISGHTALYWYRQSLGQGPEFLIYFQGTGAADDSGLPNDRFFAVRPEGSVSTLKIQRTERGDSAVYLCASSSDTAGEAFFGQGTRLTVV.

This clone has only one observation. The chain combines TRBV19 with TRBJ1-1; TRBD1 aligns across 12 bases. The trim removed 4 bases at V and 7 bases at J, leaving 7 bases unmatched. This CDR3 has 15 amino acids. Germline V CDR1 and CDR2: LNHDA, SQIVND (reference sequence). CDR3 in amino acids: CASSTKRDRGLEAFF. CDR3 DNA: TGTGCCAGTAGTACAAAGCGGGACAGGGGGCTTGAAGCTTTCTTT.

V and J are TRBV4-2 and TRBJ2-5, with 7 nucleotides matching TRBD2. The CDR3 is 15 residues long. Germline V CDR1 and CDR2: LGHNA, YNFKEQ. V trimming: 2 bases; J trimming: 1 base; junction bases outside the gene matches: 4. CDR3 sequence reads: CASSQITGGQETQYF. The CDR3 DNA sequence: TGTGCCAGCAGCCAAATTACGGGGGGCCAAGAGACCCAGTACTTC.

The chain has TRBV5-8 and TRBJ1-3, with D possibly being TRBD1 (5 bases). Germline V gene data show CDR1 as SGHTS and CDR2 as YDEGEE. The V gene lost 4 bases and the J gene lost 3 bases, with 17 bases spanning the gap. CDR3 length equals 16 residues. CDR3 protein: CASSRQGPSSGNTIYF. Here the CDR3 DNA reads TGTGCCAGCAGCCGGCAGGGTCCTTCTAGTGGAAACACCATATATTTT. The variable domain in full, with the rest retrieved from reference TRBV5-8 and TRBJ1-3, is EAGVTQSPTHLIKTRGQQATLRCSPISGHTSVYWYQQALGLGLQFLLWYDEGEERNRGNFPPRFSGRQFPNYSSELNVNALELEDSALYLCASSRQGPSSGNTIYFGEGSWLTVV.

CDR3 sequence (DNA): TGTGCCAGCTCGCTAGAAAACACTGAAGCTTTCTTT. Encoded protein: CASSLENTEAFF. The rearrangement uses TRBV18 and TRBJ1-1; D unclear. V was clipped by 6 bases and J by 2 bases, with 7 bases between them. The germline CDR1 and CDR2 sequences are KGHSH and LQKENI. The CDR3 covers 12 residues.

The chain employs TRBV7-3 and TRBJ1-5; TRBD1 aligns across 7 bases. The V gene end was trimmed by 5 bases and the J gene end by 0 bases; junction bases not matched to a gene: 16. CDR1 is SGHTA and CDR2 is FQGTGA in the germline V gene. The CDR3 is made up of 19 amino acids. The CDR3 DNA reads TGTGCCAGCAGCGTCCCCGGGACAGTCGACTCTAATAGCAATCAGCCCCAGCATTTT. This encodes CASSVPGTVDSNSNQPQHF. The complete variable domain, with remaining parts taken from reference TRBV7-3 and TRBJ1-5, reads GAGVSQTPSNKVTEKGKYVELRCDPISGHTALYWYRQSLGQGPEFLIYFQGTGAADDSGLPNDRFFAVRPEGSVSTLKIQRTERGDSAVYLCASSVPGTVDSNSNQPQHFGDGTRLSIL.

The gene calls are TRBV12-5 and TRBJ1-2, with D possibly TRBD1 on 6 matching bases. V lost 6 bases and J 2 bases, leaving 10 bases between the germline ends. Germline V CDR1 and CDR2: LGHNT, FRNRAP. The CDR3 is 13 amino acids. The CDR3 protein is CASGTGLNYGYTF. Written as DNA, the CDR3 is TGTGCTAGTGGAACAGGGTTAAACTATGGCTACACCTTC. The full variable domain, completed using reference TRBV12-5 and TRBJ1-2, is DARVTQTPRHKVTEMGQEVTMRCQPILGHNTVFWYRQTMMQGLELLAYFRNRAPLDDSGMPKDRFSAEMPDATLATLKIQPSEPRDSAVYFCASGTGLNYGYTFGSGTRLTVV.

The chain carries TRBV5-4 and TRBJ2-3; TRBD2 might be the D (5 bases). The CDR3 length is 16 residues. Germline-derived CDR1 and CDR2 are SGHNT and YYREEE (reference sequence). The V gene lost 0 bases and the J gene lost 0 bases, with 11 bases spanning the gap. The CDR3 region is CASSLASGTSTDTQYF. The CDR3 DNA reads TGTGCCAGCAGCTTGGCCAGCGGCACTAGCACAGATACGCAGTATTTT.

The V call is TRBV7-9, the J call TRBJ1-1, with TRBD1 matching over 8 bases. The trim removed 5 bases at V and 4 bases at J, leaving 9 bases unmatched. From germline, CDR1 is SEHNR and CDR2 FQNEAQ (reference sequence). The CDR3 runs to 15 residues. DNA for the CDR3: TGTGCCAGCAGCACTCCGACAGGGGAGGGCACTGAAGCTTTCTTT. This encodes CASSTPTGEGTEAFF.

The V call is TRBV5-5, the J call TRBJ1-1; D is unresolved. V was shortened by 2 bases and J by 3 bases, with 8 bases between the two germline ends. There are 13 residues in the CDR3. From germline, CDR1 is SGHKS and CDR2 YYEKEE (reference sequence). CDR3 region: CASSFFWHTEAFF. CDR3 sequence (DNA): TGTGCCAGCAGCTTTTTTTGGCACACTGAAGCTTTCTTT.

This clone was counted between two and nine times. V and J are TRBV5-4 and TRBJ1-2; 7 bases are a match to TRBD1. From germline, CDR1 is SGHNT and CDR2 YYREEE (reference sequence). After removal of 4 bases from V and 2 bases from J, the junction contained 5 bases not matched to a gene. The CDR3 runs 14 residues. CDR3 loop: CASSRDSLNYGYTF. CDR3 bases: TGTGCCAGCAGCCGGGACAGCCTAAACTATGGCTACACCTTC.

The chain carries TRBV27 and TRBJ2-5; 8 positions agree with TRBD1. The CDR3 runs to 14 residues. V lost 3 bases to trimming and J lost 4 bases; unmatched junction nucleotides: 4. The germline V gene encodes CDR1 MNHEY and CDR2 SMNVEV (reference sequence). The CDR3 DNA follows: TGTGCCAGCAGTTTCCGGACAGGGAGAGAGACCCAGTACTTC. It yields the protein CASSFRTGRETQYF.

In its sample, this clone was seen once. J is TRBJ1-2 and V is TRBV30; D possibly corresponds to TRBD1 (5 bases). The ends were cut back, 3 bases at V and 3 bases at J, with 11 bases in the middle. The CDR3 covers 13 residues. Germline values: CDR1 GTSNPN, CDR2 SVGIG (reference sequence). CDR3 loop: CAWRGDSYYGYTF. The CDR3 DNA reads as TGTGCCTGGAGAGGAGACAGCTACTATGGCTACACCTTC.

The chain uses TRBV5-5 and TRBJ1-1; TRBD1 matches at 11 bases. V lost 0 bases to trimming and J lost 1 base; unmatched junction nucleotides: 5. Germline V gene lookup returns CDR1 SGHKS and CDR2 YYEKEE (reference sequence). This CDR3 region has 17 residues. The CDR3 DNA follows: TGTGCCAGCAGCTTGGCTGGACAGGGGGCTAAGAACACTGAAGCTTTCTTT. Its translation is CASSLAGQGAKNTEAFF.

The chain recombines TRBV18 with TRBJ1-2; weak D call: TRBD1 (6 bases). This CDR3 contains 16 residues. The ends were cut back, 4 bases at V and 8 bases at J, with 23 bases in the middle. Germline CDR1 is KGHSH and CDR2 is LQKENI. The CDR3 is CASSQTPARGAQGYTF. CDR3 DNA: TGTGCCAGCTCACAAACGCCGGCCCGGGGGGCTCAAGGCTACACCTTC. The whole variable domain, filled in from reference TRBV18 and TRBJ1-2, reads NAGVMQNPRHLVRRRGQEARLRCSPMKGHSHVYWYRQLPEEGLKFMVYLQKENIIDESGMPKERFSAEFPKEGPSILRIQQVVRGDSAAYFCASSQTPARGAQGYTFGSGTRLTVV.

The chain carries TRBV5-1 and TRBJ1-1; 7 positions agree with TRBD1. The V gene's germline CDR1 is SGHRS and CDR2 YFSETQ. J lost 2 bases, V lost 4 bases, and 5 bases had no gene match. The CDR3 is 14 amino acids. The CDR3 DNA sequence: TGCGCCAGCAGCACAGGGACAGTCAACACTGAAGCTTTCTTT. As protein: CASSTGTVNTEAFF.

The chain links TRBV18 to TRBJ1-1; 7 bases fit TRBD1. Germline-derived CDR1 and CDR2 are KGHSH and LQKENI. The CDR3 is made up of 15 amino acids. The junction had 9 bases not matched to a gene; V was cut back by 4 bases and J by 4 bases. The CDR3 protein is CASSLDRTRGTEAFF. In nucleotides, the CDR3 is TGTGCCAGCTCACTGGACAGGACCCGGGGCACTGAAGCTTTCTTT.

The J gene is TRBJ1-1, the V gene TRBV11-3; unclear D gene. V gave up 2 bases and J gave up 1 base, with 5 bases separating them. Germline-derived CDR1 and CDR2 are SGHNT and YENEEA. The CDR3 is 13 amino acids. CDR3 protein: CASSLHGNTEAFF. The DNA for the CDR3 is TGTGCCAGCAGCTTACACGGGAACACTGAAGCTTTCTTT.

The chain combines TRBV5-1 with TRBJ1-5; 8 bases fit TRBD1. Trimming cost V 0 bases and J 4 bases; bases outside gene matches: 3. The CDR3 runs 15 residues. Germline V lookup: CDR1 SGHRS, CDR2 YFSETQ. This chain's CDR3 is CASSLAGGANQPQHF. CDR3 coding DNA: TGCGCCAGCAGCTTGGCAGGGGGCGCGAATCAGCCCCAGCATTTT.

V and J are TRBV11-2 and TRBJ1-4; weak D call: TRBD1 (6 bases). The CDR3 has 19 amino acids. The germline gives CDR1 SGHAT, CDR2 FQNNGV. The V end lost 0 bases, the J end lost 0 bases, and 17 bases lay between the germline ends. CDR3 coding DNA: TGTGCCAGCAGCTTAGAACCCCCGTCCGGGACATCAACTAATGAAAAACTGTTTTTT. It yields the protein CASSLEPPSGTSTNEKLFF.